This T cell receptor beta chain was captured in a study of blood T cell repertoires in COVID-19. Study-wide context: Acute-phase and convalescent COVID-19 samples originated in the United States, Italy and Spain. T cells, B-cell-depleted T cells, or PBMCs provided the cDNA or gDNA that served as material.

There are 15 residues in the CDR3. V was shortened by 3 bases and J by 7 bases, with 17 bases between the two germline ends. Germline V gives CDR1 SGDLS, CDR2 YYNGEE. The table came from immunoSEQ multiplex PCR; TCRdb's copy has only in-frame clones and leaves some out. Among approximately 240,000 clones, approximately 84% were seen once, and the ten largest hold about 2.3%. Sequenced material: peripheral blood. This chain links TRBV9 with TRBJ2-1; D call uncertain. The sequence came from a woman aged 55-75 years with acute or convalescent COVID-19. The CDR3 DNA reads TGTGCCAGCAGCGGATCGGCGGCGCGGCGGAATGAGCAGTTCTTC. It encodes CASSGSAARRNEQFF.